This T cell receptor beta chain was identified in a study of cytomegalovirus exposure and HLA in healthy donors (dated by TCRdb to about 2017). Background for the entire study: According to a later analysis, the 100 to 150 validation repertoires were produced on the same platform as the 666 repertoires of the first cohort. The study was designed to test whether signatures of past pathogen exposure could be identified by cataloging public T cell receptors. In addition to the first cohort of 666 subjects, a separate validation cohort of 100 to 150 different subjects was used. To predict cytomegalovirus infection status, the study brought together high-throughput TCR immunosequencing, statistical association of individual TCRs with disease status, and machine learning. Beyond this particular receptor, the publication reports: It was suggested by the authors that the approach could potentially be generalized to other disease states and immunological phenotypes. Across donors, most TCR sequences were observed very rarely, whereas some public TCRs were present in many individuals. The validation cohort had no HLA typing available for a later analysis, so co-occurrence within that cohort was assessed over all 130 or so repertoires. In both the original and validation cohorts, the classifier was reported to diagnose cytomegalovirus status with high specificity and sensitivity. In vitro tests confirmed that three of the cytomegalovirus-associated TCR beta chains recognize cytomegalovirus antigens. A later analysis found that TCRs clustered in the first cohort also tended to co-occur in the approximately 120 validation repertoires, with 94% of cluster scores above 0. The study gave a list of some 150 TCR beta chains associated with cytomegalovirus.

The donors were included in the validation cohort of 120 subjects, a group kept apart from the approximately 700-subject first cohort. The library relied on the immunoSEQ multiplex PCR assay. In the paper's pipeline: A statistical classification framework was built for diagnosing cytomegalovirus status from the catalog of TCR beta chain sequences. TCRdb's version of the immuneACCESS table is confined to in-frame rearrangements and falls short of the full clone set. An unresolved V gene accounts for under half of the shortfall where checked; the remainder is of unknown origin. The DNA gave D and trimming, while V, J and clone size come from that table. The sample includes approximately 260,000 clones, with 70% to 90% observed a single time. The ten biggest clones cover over 0.95% of the sample. CDR1 and CDR2 were assigned from the germline V gene as SQVTM and ANQGSEA. Germline trimming: 4 bases from V, 7 bases from J; junction bases outside gene matches: 8. The CDR3 numbers 13 residues from cysteine through phenylalanine. Of the read, only the CDR3 DNA is kept; its 39 bases are in frame from base 1.

This clone showed up just once. Its antigen target is currently unknown. Base qualities are not recorded, but no much larger clone differs from it by a single base. This clonotype originated in a woman between 25 and 40 years old in good health and CMV-seropositive. The source material was PBMCs. Recombination connected TRBV29-1 to TRBJ1-1, with 8 middle bases fitting TRBD1. The nucleotide sequence is TGCAGCGTTGTCTCAGGGGGCATGGATGAAGCTTTCTTT. Protein translation: CSVVSGGMDEAFF. Here the CDR3 is joined to the reference TRBV29-1 and TRBJ1-1 genes, and the full variable domain is: SAVISQKPSRDICQRGTSLTIQCQVDSQVTMMFWYRQQPGQSLTLIATANQGSEATYESGFVIDKFPISRPNLTFSTLTVSNMSPEDSSIYLCSVVSGGMDEAFFGQGTRLTVV.